This TCR beta chain derives from a study of blood T cell repertoires in COVID-19. Study summary: Sites across the United States, Italy and Spain contributed samples from acute and convalescent COVID-19. Nucleic acid was either cDNA or gDNA, and it came from T cells, B-cell-depleted T cells, or PBMCs.

The assay was immunoSEQ multiplex PCR, and TCRdb's table has in-frame clones only and misses some. The sample carries around 120,000 clones, 86% recorded once. Germline assignment: CDR1 LGHNA and CDR2 YSLEER. This CDR3 spans 15 amino acids. Trimming shortened V by 1 base and J by 2 bases, and 12 bases separated the two germline ends. This receptor was obtained from a man aged 65-85 years who had recovered from COVID-19. The chain joins TRBV4-3 to TRBJ2-7, with D possibly being TRBD1 (6 bases). Sequencing was done on a sample of peripheral blood. In nucleotides, the CDR3 is TGCGCCAGCAGCCAAGGTGTCAGGGGCGCCTACGAGCAGTACTTC. As protein: CASSQGVRGAYEQYF.